Listed below are T cell receptor beta chains from one sample, sequenced in a study of blood T cell repertoires in COVID-19. Repertoires were generated with immunoSEQ multiplex PCR, while TCRdb's copy carries only in-frame clones and drops some. The sample contains 250,000 or so clones, about four fifths of which appear only once. Sequenced input: peripheral blood. All receptors derive from a woman aged 40 to 50 who had recovered from COVID-19. The CDR3 runs from the conserved cysteine through the conserved F or W. A D gene is named only where the DNA matches it firmly. Clone sizes are given selectively: once, few, many, or a class where the clone is expanded.

>TRBV7-2|NA|TRBJ1-6|NA
CASSLRSNSPLHF
TGTGCCAGCAGCTTAAGGAGTAATTCACCCCTCCACTTT
>TRBV25-1|NA|TRBJ1-6|NA
CASSEFGNSPLHF
TGTGCCAGCAGTGAATTCGGGAATTCACCCCTCCACTTT
>TRBV28|NA|TRBJ2-2|NA
CASSSRGYRVIGELFF
TGTGCCAGCAGTTCCAGAGGCTACAGGGTGATCGGGGAGCTGTTTTTT
>TRBV7-2|few|TRBJ2-6|NA
CASSLGRANVLTF
TGTGCCAGCAGCTTAGGGCGGGCCAACGTCCTGACTTTC
>TRBV6-6|NA|TRBJ1-1|NA
CASSYLRGRAEAFF
TGTGCCAGCAGTTACTTGAGGGGGAGAGCTGAAGCTTTCTTT
>TRBV30|few|TRBJ2-2|NA
CAWSGDIYTGELFF
TGTGCCTGGAGCGGGGACATTTACACCGGGGAGCTGTTTTTT
>TRBV28|NA|TRBJ1-2|TRBD1
CASSSRDRGAHYGYTF
TGTGCCAGCAGCTCCCGGGACAGGGGGGCCCACTATGGCTACACCTTC
>TRBV18|NA|TRBJ1-6|NA
CASSQLGARAHNSPLHF
TGTGCCAGCTCTCAACTGGGGGCCCGGGCACATAATTCACCCCTCCACTTT
>TRBV6-5|few|TRBJ2-1|TRBD1
CASSSADRVPYNEQFF
TGTGCCAGCAGTTCCGCGGACAGGGTCCCCTACAATGAGCAGTTCTTC
>TRBV6-1|NA|TRBJ1-1|NA
CASSDRGLAAEAFF
TGTGCCAGCAGTGATAGAGGGTTAGCGGCTGAAGCTTTCTTT
>TRBV3-1/TRBV3-2|few|TRBJ2-2|TRBD2
CASSPRLAVAGELFF
TGTGCCAGCAGCCCCCGACTAGCGGTCGCCGGGGAGCTGTTTTTT
>TRBV7-9|NA|TRBJ1-2|NA
CASSLAGAMNYGYTF
TGTGCCAGCAGCTTGGCAGGGGCCATGAACTATGGCTACACCTTC
>TRBV28|NA|TRBJ2-7|NA
CASRPGHLYEQYF
TGTGCCAGCAGACCGGGACATCTCTACGAGCAGTACTTC
>TRBV7-9|NA|TRBJ2-3|NA
CASSAPFVGGPRADTQYF
TGTGCCAGCAGCGCACCTTTTGTGGGGGGGCCTAGAGCAGATACGCAGTATTTT
>TRBV7-9|NA|TRBJ1-4|TRBD1
CASSFTGTGVEKLFF
TGTGCCAGCAGCTTCACCGGGACAGGAGTTGAAAAACTGTTTTTT
>TRBV28|once|TRBJ1-2|NA
CASSPADRSLDGYTF
TGTGCCAGCAGTCCAGCAGACAGGTCTTTGGATGGCTACACCTTC
>TRBV6-2/TRBV6-3|once|TRBJ2-7|NA
CASSLPTPLREQYF
TGTGCCAGCAGTCTCCCCACGCCTCTCAGGGAGCAGTACTTC
>TRBV11-2|NA|TRBJ2-2|TRBD2
CASSIPGLAGGKNTGELFF
TGTGCCAGCAGCATCCCGGGACTAGCGGGGGGGAAGAACACCGGGGAGCTGTTTTTT
>TRBV28|NA|TRBJ1-4|NA
CASSLDRGREKLFF
TGTGCCAGCAGTTTAGATAGGGGAAGGGAAAAACTGTTTTTT
>TRBV12-3/TRBV12-4|NA|TRBJ1-6|NA
CASSFQGSSPLHF
TGTGCCAGCAGTTTTCAGGGTAGCTCACCCCTCCACTTT
>TRBV4-2|NA|TRBJ2-2|TRBD1
CASSLWDSTGELFF
TGTGCCAGCAGCCTGTGGGACAGTACCGGGGAGCTGTTTTTT
>TRBV5-4|NA|TRBJ2-3|TRBD1
CASSLPGQRDTQYF
TGTGCCAGCAGCTTACCGGGACAGAGGGATACGCAGTATTTT
>TRBV7-3|NA|TRBJ2-2|TRBD1
CASSLTGRGRSGELFF
TGTGCCAGCAGCTTAACAGGCAGGGGGCGCTCCGGGGAGCTGTTTTTT
>TRBV2|NA|TRBJ1-1|NA
CASSRTGNTEAFF
TGTGCCAGCAGCAGAACAGGGAACACTGAAGCTTTCTTT
>TRBV5-1|NA|TRBJ1-1|NA
CASSLAPAGENTEAFF
TGCGCCAGCAGCTTGGCGCCAGCCGGGGAAAACACTGAAGCTTTCTTT
>TRBV3-1/TRBV3-2|NA|TRBJ1-5|NA
CASSQGGWPNQPQHF
TGTGCCAGCAGCCAAGGAGGCTGGCCCAATCAGCCCCAGCATTTT
>TRBV15|once|TRBJ2-7|NA
CATSREEGAYEQYF
TGTGCCACCAGCAGAGAAGAGGGGGCCTACGAGCAGTACTTC
>TRBV5-1|NA|TRBJ1-2|TRBD1
CASSPTTGSNYGYTF
TGCGCCAGCAGCCCGACGACAGGGAGTAACTATGGCTACACCTTC
>TRBV28|NA|TRBJ2-5|TRBD1
CASRQDRAQETQYF
TGTGCCAGCAGACAAGACAGGGCCCAAGAGACCCAGTACTTC
>TRBV5-1|NA|TRBJ1-5|NA
CASSPGNSNQPQHF
TGCGCCAGCAGCCCGGGGAATAGCAATCAGCCCCAGCATTTT
>TRBV3-1/TRBV3-2|NA|TRBJ2-5|NA
CASSQTTQASETQYF
TGTGCCAGCAGCCAAACAACCCAGGCCTCGGAGACCCAGTACTTC
>TRBV19|NA|TRBJ2-7|NA
CASSQIAGHEQYF
TGTGCCAGTAGTCAGATCGCGGGTCACGAGCAGTACTTC
>TRBV6-5|NA|TRBJ2-7|TRBD1
CASSLGQGPSYEQYF
TGTGCCAGCAGTCTGGGACAGGGTCCCTCCTACGAGCAGTACTTC
>TRBV28|NA|TRBJ1-4|TRBD1
CASRGTRQGGTNEKLFF
TGTGCCAGCAGAGGGACCCGACAGGGTGGAACTAATGAAAAACTGTTTTTT
>TRBV24-1|NA|TRBJ1-4|TRBD1
CATSDSTGSGEKLFF
TGTGCCACCAGTGACTCGACAGGGTCTGGTGAAAAACTGTTTTTT
>TRBV7-9|NA|TRBJ2-5|TRBD2
CASSLAMAVAGGLETQYF
TGTGCCAGCAGCTTAGCGATGGCGGTAGCGGGGGGGCTGGAGACCCAGTACTTC
>TRBV7-9|NA|TRBJ2-7|NA
CASSSPDRIYEQYF
TGTGCCAGCAGCTCGCCAGACAGGATTTACGAGCAGTACTTC
>TRBV5-4|NA|TRBJ2-2|NA
CASNDKIGELFF
TGTGCCAGCAACGACAAGATCGGGGAGCTGTTTTTT
>TRBV18|NA|TRBJ1-6|NA
CASSPEQGSYNSPLHF
TGTGCCAGCTCACCTGAACAGGGCTCCTATAATTCACCCCTCCACTTT
>TRBV4-2|few|TRBJ1-3|NA
CASSQDGGFSGNTIYF
TGTGCCAGCAGCCAAGATGGGGGGTTCTCCGGAAACACCATATATTTT
>TRBV5-1|NA|TRBJ1-1|NA
CASSLARGDQRNTEAFF
TGCGCCAGCAGCTTGGCCCGCGGGGATCAGAGGAACACTGAAGCTTTCTTT
>TRBV28|NA|TRBJ1-1|NA
CASSLGGSDTEAFF
TGTGCCAGCAGCTTGGGGGGGTCGGACACTGAAGCTTTCTTT
>TRBV2|NA|TRBJ2-3|TRBD1
CAIQTGQGVGGVDTQYF
TGTGCCATCCAAACGGGACAGGGAGTCGGTGGAGTAGATACGCAGTATTTT
>TRBV4-2|NA|TRBJ1-6|TRBD1
CATSQTDRNNSPLHF
TGTGCCACATCACAAACGGACAGGAATAATTCACCCCTCCACTTT
>TRBV10-1|NA|TRBJ2-2|TRBD1
CASSLDRANTGELFF
TGCGCCAGCAGCCTCGACAGGGCCAACACCGGGGAGCTGTTTTTT
>TRBV6-4|NA|TRBJ2-7|NA
CASNLKGQTYEQYF
TGTGCCAGCAACCTCAAGGGACAAACCTACGAGCAGTACTTC
>TRBV28|NA|TRBJ2-1|TRBD1
CASRFTWDREVFF
TGTGCCAGCAGATTCACCTGGGACAGGGAGGTGTTCTTC
>TRBV3-1/TRBV3-2|NA|TRBJ1-4|TRBD1
CASSQDRDSKNEKLFF
TGTGCCAGCAGCCAAGACCGGGACAGCAAGAATGAAAAACTGTTTTTT
>TRBV6-1|once|TRBJ2-7|NA
CASSEGQDEQYF
TGTGCCAGCAGTGAGGGGCAGGACGAGCAGTACTTC
>TRBV30|once|TRBJ2-3|TRBD2
CAWRGLANTDTQYF
TGTGCCTGGAGGGGACTAGCCAACACAGATACGCAGTATTTT
>TRBV5-6|NA|TRBJ1-5|NA
CASSFGGGWQPQHF
TGTGCCAGCAGCTTTGGGGGCGGGTGGCAGCCCCAGCATTTT
>TRBV27|NA|TRBJ1-6|NA
CASSSVYNSPLHF
TGTGCCAGCAGTTCAGTCTATAATTCACCCCTCCACTTT
>TRBV7-6|NA|TRBJ1-2|TRBD1
CASSPPGGGENYGYTF
TGTGCCAGCAGCCCACCGGGAGGGGGCGAAAACTATGGCTACACCTTC
>TRBV11-2|NA|TRBJ2-7|NA
CASSLGGGIPYEQYF
TGTGCCAGCAGCTTAGGAGGAGGGATTCCCTACGAGCAGTACTTC
>TRBV6-6|NA|TRBJ2-2|NA
CASSRDKDTGELFF
TGTGCCAGCAGCCGGGACAAAGACACCGGGGAGCTGTTTTTT
>TRBV13|NA|TRBJ1-6|NA
CASSRSPFGQSKLRIYNSPLHF
TGTGCCAGCAGCCGATCGCCCTTCGGACAGAGTAAACTCAGGATCTATAATTCACCCCTCCACTTT
>TRBV28|few|TRBJ2-1|TRBD1
CASMDRVYNEQFF
TGTGCCAGCATGGACAGGGTTTACAATGAGCAGTTCTTC
>TRBV30|NA|TRBJ2-3|TRBD2
CAWSVGTSGGANTQYF
TGTGCCTGGAGTGTAGGGACTAGCGGGGGGGCAAATACGCAGTATTTT
>TRBV19|NA|TRBJ1-2|NA
CASSLGQSNNYGYTF
TGTGCCAGTAGCCTCGGACAGAGTAACAACTATGGCTACACCTTC
>TRBV11-3|NA|TRBJ2-5|NA
CASSSTGAQETQYF
TGTGCCAGCAGCTCGACAGGCGCCCAAGAGACCCAGTACTTC